Listed below are T cell receptor beta chains from one sample, sequenced in a study of CD8+ T cells in alopecia areata. TCRdb's copy holds only in-frame clones and misses some; the assay was immunoSEQ multiplex PCR. This sample has fewer than 100,000 clones, with over 70% found just once. Sample: CD8+ T cells sorted from blood, taken at approximately week 42, from a patient treated with tofacitinib. Receptors were obtained from a human donor with alopecia areata. Each CDR3 is given with its conserved first and last residue. A D gene is named only where the DNA matches it firmly. Size tells how often a clone was seen (once, few, many) or the class of an expanded clone, and some rows leave it out.

d_call	j_call	clone_size	v_call	cdr3_nt	cdr3_aa
TRBD1	TRBJ1-2	-	TRBV27	TGTGCCAGCAGTTTAAATAAACTACCAACAGGGGGCGTTGGCTACACCTTC	CASSLNKLPTGGVGYTF
-	TRBJ2-3	few	TRBV30	TGTGCCTGGAGTGTAGAGGGAAAGAGCACAGATACGCAGTATTTT	CAWSVEGKSTDTQYF
-	TRBJ1-1	-	TRBV5-1	TGCGCCAGCAGGGACACAGGGAGCACTGAAGCTTTCTTT	CASRDTGSTEAFF
TRBD1	TRBJ2-2	-	TRBV2	TGTGCCAGCGGTCCCCAGGGGGCCAAAAACACCGGGGAGCTGTTTTTT	CASGPQGAKNTGELFF
TRBD1	TRBJ2-3	once	TRBV6-5	TGTGCCAGCAGTTCCGGACAGGGCTCAGATACGCAGTATTTT	CASSSGQGSDTQYF
TRBD2	TRBJ2-1	-	TRBV19	TGTGCCAGTAGTATAAATGCGGGGGAGGGGAATGAGCAGTTCTTC	CASSINAGEGNEQFF
-	TRBJ1-1	few	TRBV29-1	TGCAGCGGGAGGGAGGGCACAAACACTGAAGCTTTCTTT	CSGREGTNTEAFF
TRBD1	TRBJ2-3	-	TRBV7-9	TGTGCCTCTCGAGGACAGGGTGGCACAGATACGCAGTATTTT	CASRGQGGTDTQYF
-	TRBJ2-3	once	TRBV7-9	TGTGCCAGCAGCTTAGCTGGAGGGGATACGCAGTATTTT	CASSLAGGDTQYF
-	TRBJ1-2	-	TRBV19	TGTGCCAGTTGGCGGGGGGACGGCTACACCTTC	CASWRGDGYTF
-	TRBJ1-5	-	TRBV19	TGTGCCAGTAGTATTGTTATCCGGGCTGCCGATAGCAATCAGCCCCAGCATTTT	CASSIVIRAADSNQPQHF
-	TRBJ1-2	-	TRBV4-1	TGCGCCAGCAGCCAAGATCAGGGTGGGGCGCAAGGCTACACCTTC	CASSQDQGGAQGYTF
-	TRBJ2-1	-	TRBV4-3	TGCGCCAGCAGCCAATCTATCGGGGTAACGGATGAGCAGTTCTTC	CASSQSIGVTDEQFF
TRBD1	TRBJ1-1	-	TRBV19	TGTGCCAGTAGCGCAACTAGGGGGCGCGAAGCTTTCTTT	CASSATRGREAFF
TRBD1	TRBJ1-2	-	TRBV12-5	TGTGCTAGTGGTTTGGCACAGGACAGGCCGAAGGGCTACACCTTC	CASGLAQDRPKGYTF
TRBD2	TRBJ2-7	-	TRBV27	TGTGCCAGCAGTCCGCTGACTAGCGGGGGGGCCTTGTCCGAGCAGTACTTC	CASSPLTSGGALSEQYF
-	TRBJ1-1	-	TRBV29-1	TGCAGCGGCCGAACGGGACATGGTTTGACTGAAGCTTTCTTT	CSGRTGHGLTEAFF
TRBD1	TRBJ1-2	once	TRBV19	TGTGCCAGTAACTCAGGGGGACAGGGAAACTATGGCTACACCTTC	CASNSGGQGNYGYTF
TRBD2	TRBJ2-7	-	TRBV4-1	TGCGCCAGCAGCCAAACGGGGGGGCTCTACGAGCAGTACTTC	CASSQTGGLYEQYF
-	TRBJ2-1	-	TRBV20-1	TGCAGCTTCTGGACGGCTGAGCAGTTCTTC	CSFWTAEQFF
-	TRBJ1-1	-	TRBV9	TGTGCCAGCAGCACCGGCGGGGACCGTTACTTT	CASSTGGDRYF
TRBD2	TRBJ2-7	-	TRBV4-3	TGCGCCAGCAGCCAAGGGTCTTCCGGGGGGAGATACGAGCAGTACTTC	CASSQGSSGGRYEQYF
-	TRBJ2-7	-	TRBV18	TGTGCCAGCTCACCAATAGAGGACCTCTACGAGCAGTACTTC	CASSPIEDLYEQYF
-	TRBJ1-4	-	TRBV7-8	TGTGCCAGCAGCTTAGCGAATGAAAAACTGTTTTTT	CASSLANEKLFF
TRBD1	TRBJ2-5	few	TRBV4-3	TGCGCCAGCAGCCATACTGATACAGGGGAGATGGAGACCCAGTACTTC	CASSHTDTGEMETQYF
-	TRBJ1-2	-	TRBV30	TGTGCCTGGAGCCTGACCGCCGGGGGCTACACCTTC	CAWSLTAGGYTF
-	TRBJ2-4	-	TRBV5-1	TGCGCCAGCAGCTTTCGTTCTAGCGTACAAAACATTCAGTACTTC	CASSFRSSVQNIQYF
-	TRBJ2-3	-	TRBV7-8	TGTGCCAGCAGCTTAATAACAGATACGCAGTATTTT	CASSLITDTQYF
-	TRBJ2-2	once	TRBV27	TGTGCCAGCAGTTGGTCGCAAATTGGGGGGGAGCTGTTTTTT	CASSWSQIGGELFF
-	TRBJ1-2	-	TRBV5-1	TGCGCCAGCAGCTTGGAGGGGGAGGACTACTATAATGGCTACACCTTC	CASSLEGEDYYNGYTF
-	TRBJ2-1	-	TRBV27	TGTGCCAGCAGTTCGCAGGGCTACAATGAGCAGTTCTTC	CASSSQGYNEQFF
-	TRBJ1-1	-	TRBV4-3	TGCGCCAGCAGCCAAGGAAGGGGTTACACTGAAGCTTTCTTT	CASSQGRGYTEAFF
TRBD1	TRBJ1-2	once	TRBV6-5	TGTGCCAGCAGTGAAGGGGACAGGGACTATGGCTACACCTTC	CASSEGDRDYGYTF
TRBD2	TRBJ2-3	once	TRBV28	TGTGCCAGCAAGGCGGGGGAGAACACAGATACGCAGTATTTT	CASKAGENTDTQYF
-	TRBJ1-1	-	TRBV29-1	TGCAGCGTTTACCACACTGAAGCTTTCTTT	CSVYHTEAFF
TRBD2	TRBJ2-3	-	TRBV28	TGTGCCAGCAGTGTGGTAGCGGGAGATACGCAGTATTTT	CASSVVAGDTQYF
-	TRBJ2-7	-	TRBV5-6	TGTGCCAGCAGCCCCGGGACTTACTACGAGCAGTACTTC	CASSPGTYYEQYF
-	TRBJ2-2	few	TRBV19	TGTGCCAGTCCGGCTGTCACCGGGGAGCTGTTTTTT	CASPAVTGELFF
TRBD1	TRBJ1-4	-	TRBV25-1	TGTGCCAGCAGTGTGGGGGACAGAAATGAAAAACTGTTTTTT	CASSVGDRNEKLFF
-	TRBJ2-7	-	TRBV10-3	TGTGCCATCAGTGAGTCGTTCCCCAGCGAGCAGTACTTC	CAISESFPSEQYF
-	TRBJ1-2	-	TRBV4-1	TGCGCCAGCAGCCAAGACGGGAATTATGGCTACACCTTC	CASSQDGNYGYTF
-	TRBJ1-1	-	TRBV7-9	TGTGCCAGCAGCTCCAAAGGAGGACCCGGGAACACTGAAGCTTTCTTT	CASSSKGGPGNTEAFF
TRBD1	TRBJ2-7	-	TRBV13	TGTGCCAGCAGCCTGGGACAGCAACTCTCCTACGAGCAGTACTTC	CASSLGQQLSYEQYF
-	TRBJ1-2	-	TRBV14	TGTGCCAGCAGCCAATATGGCCAGGACTATGGCTACACCTTC	CASSQYGQDYGYTF